This T cell receptor (beta chain) comes out of a study of cytomegalovirus exposure and HLA in healthy donors. The CDR3 covers 18 residues. CDR1 is MGHRA, CDR2 YSYEKL, per germline. Trimming removed 3 bases from V and 0 bases from J; junction bases left unmatched: 6. The PCR had 60 Vbeta and 13 Jbeta primers. The assay was immunoSEQ multiplex PCR, and TCRdb's table has in-frame clones only and misses some. Of 100,000 to 150,000 clones listed, roughly four fifths are singletons. The TCR originated in a boy between 10 and 17 years old in good health and CMV-seronegative. The rearrangement joins TRBV4-1 to TRBJ2-4; TRBD2 matches at 12 bases. Sequencing was performed on PBMCs. The CDR3 is CASSQGLAGVLAKNIQYF. The DNA for the CDR3 is TGCGCCAGCAGCCAGGGACTAGCGGGCGTCCTAGCCAAAAACATTCAGTACTTC.